The 20 T cell receptor beta chains below all came from one sample that was sequenced in a study of Ad26.COV2.S vaccination and SARS-CoV-2 variants. Treatment reported: around 19 received Ad26.COV2.S at low or high dose, single or two shots; a few received placebo; per-sample allocation not given. It was on day 63 after the first vaccine or placebo injection that samples were taken. The data were produced by immunoSEQ multiplex PCR, yet TCRdb's version contains in-frame clones alone and is incomplete. The sample has 440,000 or so clones, 92% seen once. Specimen: peripheral blood, collected in a trial of Ad26.COV2.S vaccine versus placebo. Receptors were obtained from a person between 18 and 65 years old who received the Ad26.COV2.S COVID-19 vaccine or a placebo.

This rearrangement joins TRBV4-3 to TRBJ2-3, with no clear D. V lost 4 bases, J lost 4 bases, and 12 bases lay in between. Germline CDR1 LGHNA, CDR2 YSLEER. This CDR3 region has 14 residues. CDR3 loop: CASSPDNVADTQYF. The CDR3 coding sequence is TGCGCCAGCAGCCCAGACAACGTAGCAGATACGCAGTATTTT.

The chain couples TRBV6-2 or TRBV6-3 to TRBJ2-5; D is ambiguous. The length of the CDR3 is 13 residues. The V and J ends lost 4 bases and 0 bases respectively, with 6 bases between them. The germline CDR1 and CDR2 sequences are MNHEY and SVGEGT. The CDR3 sequence: CASSFMYQETQYF. The CDR3 DNA reads as TGTGCCAGCAGTTTTATGTACCAAGAGACCCAGTACTTC.

The CDR3 DNA reads as TGCGCCAGCAGTCGGGACAGGGGAGGGGAGACCCAGTACTTC. Its translation: CASSRDRGGETQYF. The rearrangement links TRBV5-1 to TRBJ2-5; 10 positions match TRBD1. Per the germline V gene, CDR1 is SGHRS and CDR2 is YFSETQ. Trimming at V came to 5 bases and at J to 5 bases, leaving 6 bases not matched to a gene. This CDR3 has 14 residues.

The rearrangement uses TRBV6-5 and TRBJ1-2, with TRBD1 matching 7 bases. CDR1 MNHEY and CDR2 SVGAGI come from the germline V gene. Losses at the gene ends were 2 bases for V and 5 bases for J; bases not matched to a gene: 5. CDR3 size: 14 residues. The CDR3 DNA follows: TGTGCCAGCAGTTACGCAGACAGGGCTTATGGCTACACCTTC. Translating gives CASSYADRAYGYTF.

The chain links TRBV4-1 to TRBJ2-5; 10 bases agree with TRBD2. The CDR3 sequence is 17 residues long. V dropped 1 base and J dropped 0; count of bases not matched to a gene: 5. The germline CDR1 and CDR2 sequences are MGHRA and YSYEKL. For the CDR3, the DNA is TGCGCCAGCAGCCAAGCCGCTAGCGGGGGTTACCAAGAGACCCAGTACTTC. It encodes CASSQAASGGYQETQYF.

The chain joins TRBV5-1 to TRBJ1-1; a possible D gene is TRBD1 (5 bases). V was clipped by 5 bases and J by 5 bases, with 16 bases between them. The CDR3 runs to 14 residues. Germline V CDR1 and CDR2: SGHRS, YFSETQ. CDR3 bases: TGCGCCAGCAGTCCCGGGACCCGGAGAACTGAAGCTTTCTTT. It yields the protein CASSPGTRRTEAFF.

This CDR3 reads CASSYSMTTGELFF. CDR3 DNA sequence: TGTGCCAGCAGTTACTCGATGACCACCGGGGAGCTGTTTTTT. The genes are TRBV6-5 and TRBJ2-2; no clear D gene. Trimming pared 0 bases from V and 4 bases from J, leaving 6 bases between. Germline-derived CDR1 and CDR2 are MNHEY and SVGAGI. The CDR3 runs 14 residues.

V is TRBV7-9 and J is TRBJ1-1; 8 nucleotides agree with TRBD1. Germline V gives CDR1 SEHNR, CDR2 FQNEAQ (reference sequence). J was trimmed by 4 bases and V by 4 bases; bases with no gene match: 5. The CDR3 spans 14 residues. The CDR3 sequence is CASSWRQGSTEAFF. The CDR3, as DNA: TGTGCCAGCAGCTGGAGACAGGGGAGCACTGAAGCTTTCTTT.

A remark on this clone: Other DNA variants within this sample encode the same CDR3. This chain connects TRBV6-6 to TRBJ1-2; TRBD1 might be the D (5 bases). The V end was cut by 5 bases, the J end by 8 bases, with 12 bases between. Germline CDR1 reads MNHNY; CDR2 reads SVGAGI (reference sequence). This CDR3 spans 12 amino acids. The CDR3 spells CASSAGGEGYTF. CDR3 nucleotides: TGTGCCAGCAGTGCCGGGGGGGAAGGCTACACCTTC.

The genes are TRBV6-2 or TRBV6-3 and TRBJ1-5; no definite D call. V was trimmed by 2 bases and J by 2 bases, leaving 16 bases between them. CDR3 length: 17 residues. The V gene's germline CDR1 is MNHEY and CDR2 SVGEGT. This chain's CDR3 is CASSYPEEDYGNQPQHF. DNA for the CDR3: TGTGCCAGCAGTTACCCCGAGGAGGATTATGGCAATCAGCCCCAGCATTTT.

V and J are TRBV5-4 and TRBJ2-7; TRBD1 matches 11 bases. Unmatched junction bases numbered 8, after V lost 4 bases and J lost 5 bases. Per the germline V gene, CDR1 is SGHNT and CDR2 is YYREEE (reference sequence). This CDR3 contains 15 residues. The CDR3 DNA sequence: TGTGCCAGCAGCCCGTCCGGGACAGGGGGACACGAGCAGTACTTC. Translation: CASSPSGTGGHEQYF.

The V and J genes are TRBV4-3 and TRBJ2-1; 11 positions agree with TRBD2. Germline loops: CDR1 LGHNA, CDR2 YSLEER. V shed 4 bases and J 9 bases; nucleotides not matched to a gene: 2. The CDR3 has 13 residues. CDR3 nucleotide sequence: TGCGCCAGCAGCCTGACTAGCGGGGCTGAGCAGTTCTTC. This sequence encodes CASSLTSGAEQFF.

This clone was detected once. The chain links TRBV5-8 to TRBJ2-3, with TRBD2 as a possible D gene (6 bases). The germline CDR1 and CDR2 sequences are SGHTS and YDEGEE. Between the trimmed V and J ends, which lost 1 base and 1 base, there was a span of 16 bases. This CDR3 comprises 17 residues. The CDR3 region is CASSLYGGPFRTDTQYF. For the CDR3, the DNA is TGTGCCAGCAGCTTGTACGGGGGACCGTTTCGCACAGATACGCAGTATTTT.

The chain employs TRBV28 and TRBJ1-2; D remains unclear. The length of the CDR3 is 12 residues. V was cut by 5 bases and J by 2 bases, with 6 bases left in between. Germline values: CDR1 MDHEN, CDR2 SYDVKM. CDR3 in amino acids: CASSTGNYGYTF. The CDR3 DNA reads TGTGCCAGCAGTACCGGGAACTATGGCTACACCTTC.

This chain joins TRBV28 and TRBJ1-1; TRBD1 matches 7 bases. Germline V CDR1 and CDR2: MDHEN, SYDVKM. Unmatched junction bases numbered 2, after V lost 6 bases and J lost 1 base. The CDR3 consists of 13 residues. Written as DNA, the CDR3 is TGTGCCAGCAGGGGACAGCCGAACACTGAAGCTTTCTTT. It codes for CASRGQPNTEAFF.

The V and J genes are TRBV11-2 and TRBJ2-3; 7 bases agree with TRBD2. Looked up from germline, CDR1 is SGHAT and CDR2 is FQNNGV. The CDR3 has 16 residues. The J segment lost 1 base and the V segment lost 1 base, leaving 5 bases of the junction unmatched. The CDR3 nucleotides read TGTGCCAGCAGCTTAGTGGGCCGGGGGGGCACAGATACGCAGTATTTT. Its protein product is CASSLVGRGGTDTQYF.

The chain carries TRBV19 and TRBJ2-1; 12 bases line up with TRBD2. This CDR3 has 17 residues. V was clipped by 6 bases and J by 4 bases; unmatched bases: 10. From germline, CDR1 is LNHDA and CDR2 SQIVND (reference sequence). This CDR3 is CASSQGVLAGGYNEQFF. The DNA of the CDR3 is TGTGCCAGTAGCCAAGGGGTCCTAGCGGGGGGGTACAATGAGCAGTTCTTC.

The chain combines TRBV7-9 with TRBJ1-3; D is undetermined. V was clipped by 1 base and J by 11 bases, with 9 bases between them. Looked up from germline, CDR1 is SEHNR and CDR2 is FQNEAQ (reference sequence). The length of the CDR3 is 12 residues. The CDR3 DNA is TGTGCCAGCAGCTTAGAGGTCCCCGCCATATATTTT. Its protein product is CASSLEVPAIYF.

This chain connects TRBV5-4 to TRBJ2-6, with unresolved D. V gave up 8 bases and J gave up 0 bases, with 3 bases separating them. The CDR3 sequence is 12 residues long. Germline lookup yields CDR1 SGHNT and CDR2 YYREEE (reference sequence). CDR3 in amino acids: CASLSGANVLTF. The CDR3 bases are TGTGCCAGTCTCTCTGGGGCCAACGTCCTGACTTTC.

The chain is built from TRBV12-3 or TRBV12-4 and TRBJ1-1; D not certain. V was pared by 3 bases and J by 0 bases, with 5 bases between. This CDR3 contains 13 residues. CDR3 residues: CASSLSVNTEAFF. The CDR3 coding sequence is TGTGCCAGCAGTTTGTCTGTGAACACTGAAGCTTTCTTT.